This note documents a single TCR beta chain sequence. Its antigen has not been determined. No base quality information exists; no much larger clone differs at one position. These data belong to a study of cytomegalovirus exposure and HLA in healthy donors (dated by TCRdb to 2017 to 2019). Broadly, across the study: An earlier analysis of some 500 of the donors reported 250 to 350 Gb of sequence data and approximately 110 million unique TCR beta sequences from roughly 180 million T cells. An early release that covered 500 to 800 HLA-typed donors contained about 300 gigabases of sequencing data and 80 million or so unique TCR sequences. Along with the roughly 710-subject first cohort, a separate validation cohort of over a hundred different subjects was used. The T cell repertoires of roughly 660 subjects were profiled by immunosequencing and related to cytomegalovirus serostatus. Rather than using new phenotypic data, the later analysis identified candidate immune exposures from TCR beta sequences and from how often those sequences occurred across donors. Roughly 5 DR-DQ haplotypes were handled as single units for association and clustering, since linkage in the cohort was strong. Alongside the repertoire data, information on donor age, sex, ethnicity and CMV serostatus was compiled. All discovery cohort repertoires had been generated on a single sequencing platform. The study aimed to test whether cataloging public T cell receptors could reveal signatures of past pathogen exposure. The number of donors typed differed by locus, with roughly 620-630 for A, B, C, DRB1 and DQB1, around 500 for DQA1, over 600 for DPA1, and around 450 for DPB1. HLA typing covered class I and class II loci at four-digit resolution. High-throughput TCR immunosequencing, statistical association of individual TCRs with disease status, and machine learning were combined to predict cytomegalovirus infection status. The genetic ancestry cluster associated with self-reported Caucasian donors included 65% to 90% of the roughly 380 genotyped donors. An earlier analysis of around 580 of the donors used high-throughput TCR beta sequencing to judge whether each TCR beta V gene segment behaved as functional or pseudogenic. On average, about 200,000 unique TCR beta nucleotide sequences were sequenced per donor among 300 to 500 genotyped donors of the cohort, with about 19% of those sequences being non-productive. Genome-wide SNP genotypes for about 55% of the 666 donors were used in a later genetic analysis, which treated that subset as a discovery cohort. To study patterns of TCR occurrence, a later analysis re-analyzed previously published TCR beta repertoires from 700 or so donors and added high-resolution HLA genotyping.

The cohort comprised approximately 700 healthy bone marrow donors. All cohort members were sampled while nominally healthy, although unrecorded immune exposures were likely present. The donor tested CMV seropositive and was one of the 289 seropositive cohort members. A peripheral blood sample was collected from each donor, and TCR beta sequencing was performed on peripheral blood mononuclear cells. Genomic DNA was extracted from the blood cell samples with the Qiagen DNeasy Blood Extraction Kit. Its CDR3 holds 13 amino acids, cysteine through phenylalanine. Just CDR3 DNA is preserved here, 39 bases in frame from base 1. V trim: 7 bases; J trim: 6 bases; unmatched bases: 8. Taken from the germline V gene, the CDR1 and CDR2 loops are MDHEN and SYDVKM. The method was the immunoSEQ multiplex PCR assay. The multiplex PCR relied on a mix of 60 forward primers for TCR Vbeta segments and 13 reverse primers for TCR Jbeta segments. Amplification of the CDR3 region of rearranged TCR beta genes was performed with a multiplex PCR assay on genomic DNA. The Illumina HiSeq System was used to sequence the amplified TCR beta libraries as 87-base-pair reads. The original methods were these. In a later analysis, some 80 million unique TCR beta chains were counted across the 690 or so repertoires, and roughly 10 million of these chains were shared by at least two donors. To remove PCR and sequencing errors, raw reads were error-corrected and collapsed into unique sequences using a nearest-neighbor algorithm that merged closely related sequences. Alignment of CDR3 sequences to IMGT reference sequences was used to assign V, D and J gene segments. For a sequence to be retained, at least a six-nucleotide match to both a V gene segment and a J gene segment was required. Rearrangements were called productive when the CDR3 lacked stop codons and stayed in frame with V and J; all others were non-productive. Following IMGT convention, CDR3 was defined as the stretch from the second conserved V-encoded cysteine to the conserved J-encoded phenylalanine. Sequences without an unambiguous match to a single V gene segment were excluded from the earlier analysis of several hundred of the donors. An earlier analysis of 587 of the donors called V segments functional above 56.7% productive rearrangements and segregating when the between-donor standard deviation exceeded 5%. A statistical classification framework was built for diagnosing cytomegalovirus status from the catalog of TCR beta chain sequences. A later analysis assigned V and J genes by comparing TCR nucleotide sequences with IMGT/GENE-DB human TR gene sequences. Using the TCRdist pipeline, a later analysis assigned CDR3 sequences along with most-parsimonious VDJ recombination scenarios. In a later analysis, each TCR beta chain was defined by its CDR3 amino acid sequence together with its V-gene family, and reads without a unique V-gene family were excluded. To address suspected cross-contamination and a sequencing artifact, a later analysis removed around 590 highly shared, low-generation-probability nucleotide sequences. In a later analysis, a clonal expansion index was calculated for each public chain from normalized within-repertoire ranks of inferred template counts. A later analysis computed generation probabilities with a VDJ recombination model fitted to out-of-frame rearrangements, and checked the results against IGoR. Hypergeometric tests were used in a later analysis to score TCR-TCR, TCR-HLA and TCR-CMV co-occurrence, with a repertoire-size bias correction applied to the TCR pairs. A later analysis estimated false discovery rates by permuting HLA or CMV assignments 20 times. In a later analysis, co-occurring TCRs were grouped using DBSCAN, with TCRdist sequence similarity added in when clustering inside HLA-allele-positive subsets. Repertoires with fewer than 30,000 or more than 120,000 public chains, plus five repertoires with anomalous nucleotide sharing, were excluded from co-occurrence clustering. TCRdb re-hosts the immuneACCESS table, in-frame sequences only. Its copies lack some clones; in the studies checked, an unresolved V gene accounts for under half of them, and the cause for the rest is not known. The V and J calls and the clone size are those of that table, but D and trimming were determined from the DNA. The sample table lists 110,000 to 150,000 clones, 82% of them with a count of one. The ten largest clones take up 3.2% of the sample.

The paper as a whole reports these results and caveats: Some IMGT-functional V segments, including TRBV6-2 and TRBV6-3, could not be told apart with the 87-base-pair reads, so those segments were excluded. According to the authors, the approach could potentially be generalized to other disease states and immunological phenotypes. The study gave a list of 150 to 200 TCR beta chains associated with cytomegalovirus. CMV serostatus was the only immune exposure information available for the cohort. In an earlier analysis of 500 to 650 of the donors, most TCR beta V segments appeared in productive rearrangements about 87% or about 30% of the time, broadly matching IMGT annotations. An association between a missense DCLRE1C variant and V-gene and J-gene trimming of TCR beta chains was found in a later genetic analysis and replicated in an independent cohort. The classifier was reported to diagnose cytomegalovirus status with high specificity and sensitivity in both the original cohort and the validation cohort. The earlier analysis of about 600 of the donors excluded 15 to 20 rarely observed V segments, including chromosome 9 orphons, because counts were too low. According to a later analysis, most CMV-associated TCR beta chains appeared to be HLA-restricted, and the HLA associations seemed to be driven largely by CMV exposure. A later genetic analysis reported fewer N-insertions in productive TCRs among donors in an Asian-associated ancestry cluster than the roughly 690-donor mean. In a later analysis, HLA-associated TCR beta chains showed more clonal expansion and lower generation probabilities than non-associated chains that were equally common. Correlated functional status among segregating V segments might reflect linkage disequilibrium, but an unknown experimental factor could not be ruled out. A later analysis associated roughly 17,000 TCR beta sequences with specific HLA alleles at a false discovery rate of 0.05. According to a later analysis, parvovirus B19, influenza, CMV and Epstein-Barr virus appeared linked to several top co-occurrence clusters. While some public TCRs were present in many individuals, most TCR sequences turned up only very rarely across donors. A few of the identified cytomegalovirus-associated TCR beta chains were confirmed in vitro to be specific for cytomegalovirus antigens. A cluster of highly shared sequence variants was judged likely to be a technical artifact of the sequencing pipeline. Because HLA typing was missing for some donors at each locus, association tests included only the typed subset. This cohort had only TCR beta chains sequenced, and the lack of alpha or paired-chain data limited which features could be detected. Assigning TCR associations to individual alleles was difficult when HLA alleles, especially DR and DQ, strongly co-occurred. A further reported finding was that TCR beta sequences accurately predicted the HLA-A and HLA-B alleles for most subjects in the first cohort. In a later analysis, TCR association rates were found to vary across HLA loci, with the most associated TCRs seen for DRB1 alleles and the fewest for HLA-C alleles. Presence/absence analyses assumed roughly uniform sequencing depth across donors, an assumption that may not hold.

The rearrangement combines TRBV28 with TRBJ2-7; 8 bases in between match TRBD1. The sample comprised PBMCs. The receptor was derived from a man aged 18 to 29 in good health and CMV-seropositive. In nucleotides, the sequence is TGTGCCAGCACCGTAGGACAGGGACGCGAGCAGTACTTC. This gives the protein CASTVGQGREQYF.